Listed below are T cell receptor beta chains from one sample, sequenced in a study of T cells after yellow fever vaccination. TCRdb itself ran the 5' RACE reads through MiXCR, one entry per CDR3 protein. The sample lists some 600,000 distinct CDR3 sequences; more than 9% were seen once. Sequencing was performed on PBMCs, taken on the day of the yellow fever booster vaccination. These receptors came from a man aged 30 to 39 who received the YFV17D yellow fever vaccine. CDR3s include the opening cysteine and the closing phenylalanine or tryptophan. A D gene is named only where the DNA matches it firmly. The size field is filled for only some rows; it gives once, few, many or a size class.

J gene	D gene	clone size	V gene	CDR3 DNA	CDR3 protein
TRBJ1-2	TRBD1	-	TRBV12-3/TRBV12-4	TGTGCCAGCAGTTCTTTTGACAGGGCGGGCTACACCTTC	CASSSFDRAGYTF
TRBJ2-7	TRBD1	-	TRBV7-2	TGTGCCAGCAGCTTAGAGCGATACAGGGGGTTCCCCGAGCAGTACTTC	CASSLERYRGFPEQYF
TRBJ2-7	TRBD1	few	TRBV27	TGTGCCAGCAGTTTATATAGGGGGCCAAACGAGCAGTACTTC	CASSLYRGPNEQYF
TRBJ2-1	TRBD2	few	TRBV11-2	TGTGCCAGCAGCGTGAGGCGGGAGGGCCGCCGGGAGCAGTTCTTC	CASSVRREGRREQFF
TRBJ2-1	-	few	TRBV29-1	TGCAGCGTTGAAGAGGGAAGGGCCCTCCACAATGAGCAGTTCTTC	CSVEEGRALHNEQFF
TRBJ1-3	-	few	TRBV20-1	TGCAGTGCTAGTGTCACACAGGGTTCTGGAAACACCATATATTTT	CSASVTQGSGNTIYF
TRBJ1-1	-	few	TRBV7-2	TGTGCCAGCAGCTTCCAGGCGGGATGGGTGAACACTGAAGCTTTCTTT	CASSFQAGWVNTEAFF
TRBJ1-2	-	few	TRBV18	TGTGCCAGCTCACCACCTCCGCCGGGCCGAGTGGGCTACACCTTC	CASSPPPPGRVGYTF
TRBJ2-1	TRBD2	-	TRBV20-1	TGCAGTGTTCCTGGACTAGCGGGACCGGAACGCTCCTACAATGAGCAGTTCTTC	CSVPGLAGPERSYNEQFF
TRBJ1-4	TRBD1	-	TRBV20-1	TGCAGTGCTGGGGACAGCAAAAGGACTAATGAAAAACTGTTTTTT	CSAGDSKRTNEKLFF
TRBJ2-5	TRBD2	many	TRBV28	TGTGCCAGCATCCCCGGGCGGGAGGTGGAGACCCAGTACTTC	CASIPGREVETQYF
TRBJ2-3	-	many	TRBV7-2	TGTGCCAGCAGCCGGCGGGTAGCGGGCACAGATACGCAGTATTTT	CASSRRVAGTDTQYF
TRBJ2-3	-	few	TRBV7-6	TGTGCCAGCAGCTTTACTAGTTCAGATACGCAGTATTTT	CASSFTSSDTQYF
TRBJ2-7	-	few	TRBV7-2	TGTGCCAGCAGCTCTAGAACCGGGGCCGAATACGAGCAGTACTTC	CASSSRTGAEYEQYF
TRBJ2-7	-	many	TRBV7-2	TGTGCCAGCAGCAAACAGGACTCCTACGAGCAGTACTTC	CASSKQDSYEQYF
TRBJ2-7	-	-	TRBV20-1	TGCAGTGCTAGTCACGGCAACATCTACGAGCAGTACTTC	CSASHGNIYEQYF
TRBJ1-1	-	many	TRBV2	TGTGCCAGCACTATAAAAGGGGGTACAGGGCGAAGCACTGAAGCTTTCTTT	CASTIKGGTGRSTEAFF
TRBJ1-5	-	-	TRBV10-3	TGTGCCATCAGTGAGGGACAGTGGGGCAATCAGCCCCAGCATTTT	CAISEGQWGNQPQHF
TRBJ2-6	-	few	TRBV15	TGTGCCACCAGCAGGATTGGACCTGGGGCCAACGTCCTGACTTTC	CATSRIGPGANVLTF
TRBJ2-1	TRBD2	-	TRBV5-1	TGCGCCAGCAGCTTTGACCTAGCGGGAGGGTCAACTGAGCAGTTCTTC	CASSFDLAGGSTEQFF
TRBJ2-5	-	few	TRBV5-1	TGCGCCAGCAGCTCCGACAGAGGCTTGGGTGAGACCCAGTACTTC	CASSSDRGLGETQYF
TRBJ2-1	TRBD2	few	TRBV28	TGTGCCAGCAGTTCGAAGCTCACTAGCGGGGGCCACAATGAGCAGTTCTTC	CASSSKLTSGGHNEQFF
TRBJ1-5	-	many	TRBV7-2	TGTGCCAGCAGCTTAGCTGGGCCACTAGAAAATCAGCCCCAGCATTTT	CASSLAGPLENQPQHF
TRBJ2-7	-	-	TRBV20-1	TGCAGTGCTAGAGGCCCGTTAGCCGAGCAGTACTTC	CSARGPLAEQYF
TRBJ2-7	TRBD2	many	TRBV7-2	TGTGCCAGCAACCGGCGGGAGGGCCATTACGAGCAGTACTTC	CASNRREGHYEQYF
TRBJ1-2	TRBD1	-	TRBV20-1	TGCAGTGCCAAATCTTACAGGGGCGGCTATGGCTACACCTTC	CSAKSYRGGYGYTF
TRBJ1-2	-	few	TRBV28	TGTGCCAGCAGATCCAACGACAGGATCTATGGCTACACCTTC	CASRSNDRIYGYTF
TRBJ2-3	-	few	TRBV20-1	TGCAGTGCTCGCGGAAGAGGGAACACAGATACGCAGTATTTT	CSARGRGNTDTQYF
TRBJ2-1	TRBD2	-	TRBV20-1	TGCAGTGCTCTAGGGGAAACGGGAGGAATCCACAATGAGCAGTTCTTC	CSALGETGGIHNEQFF